This TCR beta chain is from a study of radiation and T cells in renal cell carcinoma. There are 14 residues in the CDR3. Trimming took 1 base from V and 0 from J, leaving 6 bases between them. Germline V gives CDR1 SEHNR, CDR2 FQNEAQ (reference sequence). This clone has more than one count but fewer than ten. Its antigen is not identified. Libraries were prepared by immunoSEQ multiplex PCR; TCRdb keeps only in-frame clonotypes and omits some of them. Of 65,000 or so clones listed, approximately 80% are singletons. Time point defined: blood 4 weeks post-SBRT, at nephrectomy. Stated treatment: 15 Gy SBRT to primary tumor, nephrectomy 4 weeks later. Nephrectomy followed 15 Gy stereotactic body radiation by 4 weeks. The tumor was a clear cell renal cell carcinoma. Study outcomes and limitations: From baseline, blood top tumor clonotypes peaked at 2 weeks post-radiation.

The rearrangement joins TRBV7-9 to TRBJ1-1, with unresolved D. The sample in question was blood, obtained from a patient whose treatment included radiotherapy and nephrectomy. The TCR sequence derives from a man in his sixties with renal cell carcinoma. DNA for the CDR3: TGTGCCAGCAGCTTAGGGGGAATGAACACTGAAGCTTTCTTT. It translates to CASSLGGMNTEAFF. The complete variable domain, with remaining parts taken from reference TRBV7-9 and TRBJ1-1, reads DTGVSQNPRHKITKRGQNVTFRCDPISEHNRLYWYRQTLGQGPEFLTYFQNEAQLEKSRLLSDRFSAERPKGSFSTLEIQRTEQGDSAMYLCASSLGGMNTEAFFGQGTRLTVV.